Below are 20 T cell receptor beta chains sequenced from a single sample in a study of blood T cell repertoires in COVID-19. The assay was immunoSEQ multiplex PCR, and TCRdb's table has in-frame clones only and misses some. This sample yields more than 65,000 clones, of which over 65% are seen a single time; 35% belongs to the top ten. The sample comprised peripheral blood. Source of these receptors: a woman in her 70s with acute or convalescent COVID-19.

CDR3 in amino acids: CASSQGNRGFYGYTF. CDR3 in DNA: TGCGCCAGCAGCCAGGGAAACAGGGGCTTCTATGGCTACACCTTC. The rearrangement links TRBV4-1 to TRBJ1-2, with 7 nucleotides matching TRBD1. Per germline, CDR1 MGHRA and CDR2 YSYEKL. The V gene end was trimmed by 3 bases and the J gene end by 4 bases; junction bases not matched to a gene: 8. The CDR3 has 15 amino acids.

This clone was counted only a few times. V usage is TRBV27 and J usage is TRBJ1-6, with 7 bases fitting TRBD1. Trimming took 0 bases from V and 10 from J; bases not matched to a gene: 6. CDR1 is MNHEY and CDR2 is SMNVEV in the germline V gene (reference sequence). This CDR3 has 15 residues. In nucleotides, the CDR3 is TGTGCCAGCAGTTTATCAAGGACAGGCCAGTCACCCCTCCACTTT. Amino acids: CASSLSRTGQSPLHF.

The CDR3 region is CASSSLGAAYLADTQYF. The CDR3 coding sequence is TGTGCCAGCAGCTCCCTGGGGGCGGCGTATTTAGCAGATACGCAGTATTTT. The chain has TRBV5-6 and TRBJ2-3; D might be TRBD1 (6 bases). The germline V gene has CDR1 SGHDT and CDR2 YYEEEE. The CDR3 has 17 amino acids. V lost 3 bases and J lost 4, with 21 bases in between.

CDR3 nucleotides: TGTGCCTGGACTCGACCGGGAACTGGGGCCAACGTCCTGACTTTC. It specifies CAWTRPGTGANVLTF. The chain recombines TRBV30 with TRBJ2-6; the D gene is possibly TRBD2 (5 bases). The CDR3 length is 15 residues. Germline values: CDR1 GTSNPN, CDR2 SVGIG (reference sequence). Between the trimmed V and J ends, which lost 4 bases and 2 bases, there was a span of 12 bases. The variable domain in full, completed from reference TRBV30 and TRBJ2-6, reads SQTIHQWPATLVQPVGSPLSLECTVEGTSNPNLYWYRQAAGRGLQLLFYSVGIGQISSEVPQNLSASRPQDRQFILSSKKLLLSDSGFYLCAWTRPGTGANVLTFGAGSRLTVL.

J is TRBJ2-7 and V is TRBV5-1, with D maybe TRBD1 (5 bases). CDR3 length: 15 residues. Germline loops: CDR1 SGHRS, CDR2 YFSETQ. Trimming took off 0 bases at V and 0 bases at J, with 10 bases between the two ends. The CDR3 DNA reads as TGCGCCAGCAGCTTGGTTACAGGCGACTCCTACGAGCAGTACTTC. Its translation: CASSLVTGDSYEQYF.

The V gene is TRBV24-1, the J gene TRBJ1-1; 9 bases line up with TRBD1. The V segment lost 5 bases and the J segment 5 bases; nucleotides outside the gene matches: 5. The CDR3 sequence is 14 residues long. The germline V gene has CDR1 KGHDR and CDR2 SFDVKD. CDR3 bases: TGTGCCACCAGTGGGGGACAGGGATGGACTGAAGCTTTCTTT. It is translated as CATSGGQGWTEAFF.

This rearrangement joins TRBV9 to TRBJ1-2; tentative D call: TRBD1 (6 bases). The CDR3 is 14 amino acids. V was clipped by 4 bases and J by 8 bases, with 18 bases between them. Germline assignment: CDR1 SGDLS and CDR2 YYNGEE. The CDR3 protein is CASSIDAGARGYTF. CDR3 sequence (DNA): TGTGCCAGCAGCATTGATGCAGGGGCGCGAGGCTACACCTTC.

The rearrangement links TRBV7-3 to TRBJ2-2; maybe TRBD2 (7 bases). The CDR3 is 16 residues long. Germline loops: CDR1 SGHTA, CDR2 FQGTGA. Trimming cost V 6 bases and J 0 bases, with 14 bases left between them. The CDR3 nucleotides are TGTGCCAGCAGTCAGAGAGGGGGGGCGAACACCGGGGAGCTGTTTTTT. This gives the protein CASSQRGGANTGELFF.

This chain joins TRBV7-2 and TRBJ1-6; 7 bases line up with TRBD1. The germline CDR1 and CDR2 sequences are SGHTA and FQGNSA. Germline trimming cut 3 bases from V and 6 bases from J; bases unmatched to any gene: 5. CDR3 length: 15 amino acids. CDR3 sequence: CASSLSGGSNSPLHF. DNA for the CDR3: TGTGCCAGCAGCTTGTCAGGGGGAAGTAATTCACCCCTCCACTTT.

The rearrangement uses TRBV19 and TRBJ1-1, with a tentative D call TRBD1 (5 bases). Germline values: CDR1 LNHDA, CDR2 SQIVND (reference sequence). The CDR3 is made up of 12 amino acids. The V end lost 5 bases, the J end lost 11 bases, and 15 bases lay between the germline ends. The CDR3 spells CASSPQGGTAFF. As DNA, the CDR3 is TGTGCCAGTAGTCCCCAGGGTGGAACGGCTTTCTTT.

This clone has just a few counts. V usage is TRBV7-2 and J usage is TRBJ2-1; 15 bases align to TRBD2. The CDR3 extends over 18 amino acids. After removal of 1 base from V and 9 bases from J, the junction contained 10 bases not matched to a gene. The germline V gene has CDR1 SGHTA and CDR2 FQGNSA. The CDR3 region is CASSLESGTSGRRSEQFF. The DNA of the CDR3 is TGTGCCAGCAGCTTAGAGTCGGGGACTAGCGGGAGGAGGAGTGAGCAGTTCTTC.

The CDR3 is CASSVTGTEAFF. The CDR3 DNA sequence: TGTGCCAGCAGCGTGACAGGAACTGAAGCTTTCTTT. The chain recombines TRBV7-9 with TRBJ1-1; D might be TRBD1 (6 bases). The V gene's germline CDR1 is SEHNR and CDR2 FQNEAQ (reference sequence). V gave up 5 bases and J gave up 5 bases, with 9 bases separating them. The CDR3 loop spans 12 amino acids.

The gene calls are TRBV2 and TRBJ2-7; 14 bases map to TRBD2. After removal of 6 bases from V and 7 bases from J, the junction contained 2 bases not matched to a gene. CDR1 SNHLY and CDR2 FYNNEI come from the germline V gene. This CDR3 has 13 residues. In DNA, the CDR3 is TGTGCCAGCAGCCGACTAGCGGGGGGGGAGCAGTACTTC. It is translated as CASSRLAGGEQYF.

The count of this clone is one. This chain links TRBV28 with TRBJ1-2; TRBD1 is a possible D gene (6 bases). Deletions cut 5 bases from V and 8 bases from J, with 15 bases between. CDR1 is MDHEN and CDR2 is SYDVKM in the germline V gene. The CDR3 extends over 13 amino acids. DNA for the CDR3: TGTGCCAGCAGTATAACAGGGACGGAGGGCTACACCTTC. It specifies CASSITGTEGYTF.

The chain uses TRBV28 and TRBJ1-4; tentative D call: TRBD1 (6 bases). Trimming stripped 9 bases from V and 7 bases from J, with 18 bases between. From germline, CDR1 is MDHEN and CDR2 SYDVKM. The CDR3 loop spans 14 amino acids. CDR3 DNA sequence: TGTGCCAGTTTAGAGGGGGGGCTTGGTGAAAAACTGTTTTTT. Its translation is CASLEGGLGEKLFF.

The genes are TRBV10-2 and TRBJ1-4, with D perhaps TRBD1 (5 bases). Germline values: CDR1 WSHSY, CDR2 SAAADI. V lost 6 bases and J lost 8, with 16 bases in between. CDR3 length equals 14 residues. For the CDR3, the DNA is TGCGCCAGCAGGGTGGACATTATAGGGGAAAAACTGTTTTTT. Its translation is CASRVDIIGEKLFF.

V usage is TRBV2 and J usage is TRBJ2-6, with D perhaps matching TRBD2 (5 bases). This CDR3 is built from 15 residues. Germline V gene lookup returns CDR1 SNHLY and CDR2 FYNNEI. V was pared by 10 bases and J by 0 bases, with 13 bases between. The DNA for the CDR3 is TGTGCCACCTCGGACTGGGCCTCTGGGGCCAACGTCCTGACTTTC. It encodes CATSDWASGANVLTF. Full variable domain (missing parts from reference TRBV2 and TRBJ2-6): EPEVTQTPSHQVTQMGQEVILRCVPISNHLYFYWYRQILGQKVEFLVSFYNNEISEKSEIFDDQFSVERPDGSNFTLKIRSTKLEDSAMYFCATSDWASGANVLTFGAGSRLTVL.

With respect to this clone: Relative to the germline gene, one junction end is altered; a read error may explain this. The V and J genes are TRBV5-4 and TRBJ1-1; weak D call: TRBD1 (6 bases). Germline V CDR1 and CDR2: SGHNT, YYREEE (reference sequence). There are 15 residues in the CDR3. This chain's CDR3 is CARSWGRGVNTEAFF. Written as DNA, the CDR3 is TGTGCCCGCAGCTGGGGGCGGGGGGTGAACACTGAAGCTTTCTTT.

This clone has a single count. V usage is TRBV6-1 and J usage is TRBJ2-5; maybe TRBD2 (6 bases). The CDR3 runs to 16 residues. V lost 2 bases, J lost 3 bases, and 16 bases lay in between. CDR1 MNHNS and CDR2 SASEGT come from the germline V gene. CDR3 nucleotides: TGTGCCAGCAGTGAATTAAGAGGGACTGGAAAAGAGACCCAGTACTTC. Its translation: CASSELRGTGKETQYF.

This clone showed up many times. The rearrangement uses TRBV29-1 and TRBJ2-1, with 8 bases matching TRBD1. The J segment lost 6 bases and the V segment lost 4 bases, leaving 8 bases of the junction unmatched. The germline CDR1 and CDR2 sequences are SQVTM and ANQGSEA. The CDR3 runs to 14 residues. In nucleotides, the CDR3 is TGCAGCGTTGCTGTTCCAGGGGGCTCCAATGAGCAGTTCTTC. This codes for CSVAVPGGSNEQFF.